This passage covers 22 T cell receptor beta chains from one sample sequenced in a study of T-cell reconstitution after alpha-beta-depleted transplantation in children. This sample's TCRbeta library carried unique molecular identifier barcodes. Using its own MiXCR run on the PCR reads, TCRdb lists one record per CDR3 protein. The repertoire includes more than 300,000 distinct CDR3 sequences, about 17% of them detected once, and about 41% sits in the top ten. Sequenced material: PBMCs, mostly from graft donor cells, taken 360 days after TCRalphabeta/CD19-depleted stem cell transplant. The receptors derive from a male patient aged 2-15 years who had a stem cell transplant for acute lymphoblastic leukemia, so the T cells may come from the graft donor.

As to this clonotype: An end of the junction does not agree with germline; a read error may underlie this. This rearrangement joins TRBV7-3 to TRBJ2-1, with D uncertain. Per germline, CDR1 SGHTA and CDR2 FQGTGA. The CDR3 extends over 13 amino acids. CDR3 bases: TGTGCCAGCAGCCTAACGCGCAAGGATGAGCAGTTCTTC. It is translated as CASSLTRKDEQFF.

This clonotype was found a few times. This chain joins TRBV4-2 and TRBJ2-1; TRBD1 aligns across 9 bases. Germline trimming cut 1 base from V and 8 bases from J; bases unmatched to any gene: 6. CDR1 and CDR2 (germline): LGHNA, YNFKEQ. The CDR3 is 15 amino acids. The CDR3 loop is CASSQAGTGYDEQFF. DNA for the CDR3: TGTGCCAGCAGCCAAGCCGGGACAGGGTACGATGAGCAGTTCTTC.

The genes are TRBV25-1 and TRBJ2-7, with 8 bases fitting TRBD2. J was trimmed by 7 bases and V by 3 bases; bases with no gene match: 8. The CDR3 is made up of 14 amino acids. From germline, CDR1 is MGHDK and CDR2 SYGVNS. CDR3 sequence: CASSDLKREQEQYF. CDR3 coding DNA: TGTGCCAGCAGTGACCTTAAGCGGGAGCAGGAGCAGTACTTC.

This clonotype was recorded many times. The genes are TRBV4-2 and TRBJ1-1; D unclear. CDR1 LGHNA and CDR2 YNFKEQ come from the germline V gene. Trimming left V 1 base short and J 6 bases short, with 9 bases between. The CDR3 extends over 13 amino acids. CDR3 in amino acids: CASSQAGLAEAFF. In DNA, the CDR3 is TGTGCCAGCAGCCAAGCAGGACTCGCTGAAGCTTTCTTT.

The chain carries TRBV5-1 and TRBJ2-5; possible D gene TRBD1, 6 bases. The length of the CDR3 is 15 residues. Germline assignment: CDR1 SGHRS and CDR2 YFSETQ. V gave up 0 bases and J gave up 5 bases, with 14 bases separating them. The CDR3 DNA reads TGCGCCAGCAGCTTGGACGGCAGGGGATTTGAGACCCAGTACTTC. Its protein product is CASSLDGRGFETQYF.

This clonotype occurred a few times. The rearrangement joins TRBV4-3 to TRBJ2-3, with 7 bases aligning to TRBD2. Germline V gene lookup returns CDR1 LGHNA and CDR2 YSLEER. CDR3 length: 17 amino acids. Losses at the gene ends were 1 base for V and 2 bases for J; bases not matched to a gene: 9. CDR3 sequence (DNA): TGCGCCAGCAGCCAAGCTCGCGGCGGGAGAGTCACAGATACGCAGTATTTT. It yields the protein CASSQARGGRVTDTQYF.

The rearrangement uses TRBV5-1 and TRBJ2-7, with 9 bases fitting TRBD2. Germline-derived CDR1 and CDR2 are SGHRS and YFSETQ. This CDR3 has 17 residues. V was clipped by 5 bases and J by 1 base; unmatched bases: 13. This chain's CDR3 is CASSRYSGSSTSYEQYF. Here the CDR3 DNA reads TGCGCCAGCAGTCGTTATAGCGGGAGTTCCACATCCTACGAGCAGTACTTC.

This clonotype was observed at least ten times. The chain recombines TRBV20-1 with TRBJ1-3; no reliable D call. V was clipped by 3 bases and J by 0 bases, with 9 bases between them. CDR1 is DFQATT, CDR2 SNEGSKA, per germline (reference sequence). CDR3 size: 14 residues. The CDR3 loop is CSASEGGSGNTIYF. As DNA, the CDR3 is TGCAGTGCTAGCGAAGGAGGCTCTGGAAACACCATATATTTT.

In its sample, this clonotype was seen a few times. The J gene is TRBJ2-5, the V gene TRBV4-1; 7 nucleotides align to TRBD1. Germline V gene lookup returns CDR1 MGHRA and CDR2 YSYEKL. With V trimmed by 4 bases and J by 1 base, 12 bases remained unmatched. This CDR3 is 17 amino acids long. The CDR3 region is CASSRYTGQLSQETQYF. The CDR3 DNA sequence: TGCGCCAGCAGCCGTTACACGGGACAGCTGAGCCAAGAGACCCAGTACTTC.

This clonotype was counted at least ten times. J is TRBJ2-1 and V is TRBV4-3; 8 bases are a match to TRBD2. Germline V gene data show CDR1 as LGHNA and CDR2 as YSLEER. After removal of 0 bases from V and 10 bases from J, the junction contained 5 bases not matched to a gene. This CDR3 is 14 amino acids long. CDR3 amino acids: CASSQDRVAGEQFF. As DNA, the CDR3 is TGCGCCAGCAGCCAAGATCGGGTAGCGGGAGAGCAGTTCTTC.

This clonotype was seen a handful of times. The J gene is TRBJ2-7, the V gene TRBV11-3, with D uncertain. The germline V and J ends were trimmed by 5 bases and 5 bases, with 7 bases remaining between them. The CDR3 totals 11 residues. Per germline, CDR1 SGHNT and CDR2 YENEEA. CDR3 amino acids: CASSNGHEQYF. CDR3 nucleotides: TGTGCCAGCAGCAACGGACACGAGCAGTACTTC.

V gene TRBV20-1 combines with J gene TRBJ1-1; a possible D gene is TRBD1 (6 bases). Looked up from germline, CDR1 is DFQATT and CDR2 is SNEGSKA (reference sequence). CDR3 size: 12 residues. V shed 7 bases and J shed 3 bases, with 12 bases lying between them. The CDR3 sequence is CSVGAGHTEAFF. The CDR3, as DNA: TGCAGTGTGGGGGCGGGTCACACTGAAGCTTTCTTT.

This clonotype showed up just once. CDR3 in amino acids: CASSGQLAGVNEQFF. In DNA form, the CDR3 reads TGTGCCAGCAGCGGGCAGCTGGCGGGTGTTAATGAGCAGTTCTTC. This chain uses TRBV9 with TRBJ2-1, with a tentative D call TRBD2 (5 bases). The CDR3 has 15 residues. Trimming took off 3 bases at V and 7 bases at J, with 17 bases between the two ends. From germline, CDR1 is SGDLS and CDR2 YYNGEE. The full variable domain, in which reference TRBV9 and TRBJ2-1 provide the parts outside the CDR3, is DSGVTQTPKHLITATGQRVTLRCSPRSGDLSVYWYQQSLDQGLQFLIQYYNGEERAKGNILERFSAQQFPDLHSELNLSSLELGDSALYFCASSGQLAGVNEQFFGPGTRLTVL.

This clonotype was counted at least ten times. V gene TRBV10-3 combines with J gene TRBJ2-1, with 8 bases that match TRBD2. The ends lost 5 bases at V and 7 bases at J; junction bases unmatched: 10. From germline, CDR1 is ENHRY and CDR2 SYGVKD. This CDR3 has 15 residues. The CDR3 coding sequence is TGTGCCATCAGTCCCAGCGGGAGTCTCAGGAATGAGCAGTTCTTC. It yields the protein CAISPSGSLRNEQFF.

The chain employs TRBV3-1 and TRBJ2-7; D unresolved. This CDR3 spans 15 amino acids. Germline lookup yields CDR1 LGHDT and CDR2 YNNKEL (reference sequence). Trimming cost V 1 base and J 0 bases, with 10 bases left between them. CDR3 region: CASSQAYPSSYEQYF. CDR3 nucleotides: TGTGCCAGCAGCCAAGCCTACCCGAGCTCCTACGAGCAGTACTTC.

Only a few counts were recorded for this clonotype. The chain links TRBV5-1 to TRBJ2-1; TRBD2 matches at 13 bases. The CDR3 consists of 15 residues. The germline V gene has CDR1 SGHRS and CDR2 YFSETQ. The ends lost 3 bases at V and 7 bases at J; junction bases unmatched: 4. In nucleotides, the CDR3 is TGCGCCAGCAGCTCAGGGACTAGCGGGGTAAATGAGCAGTTCTTC. It is translated as CASSSGTSGVNEQFF.

The rearrangement uses TRBV11-1 and TRBJ2-1; 11 bases map to TRBD2. The CDR3 extends over 20 amino acids. Germline V lookup: CDR1 SGHAT, CDR2 FQDESV (reference sequence). J was trimmed by 8 bases and V by 5 bases; bases with no gene match: 23. CDR3 amino acids: CASSPPTGVSRLAGQYEQFF. DNA of the CDR3: TGTGCCAGCAGCCCACCAACTGGGGTCTCGAGACTAGCGGGGCAGTATGAGCAGTTCTTC.

This clonotype was observed a few times. The chain employs TRBV5-6 and TRBJ2-1, with TRBD2 matching over 10 bases. CDR1 and CDR2 from the germline V gene are SGHDT and YYEEEE. Trimming at V came to 4 bases and at J to 5 bases, leaving 3 bases not matched to a gene. The CDR3 is 14 residues long. CDR3 DNA: TGTGCCAGCAGCCGGACTAGCGGTCACAATGAGCAGTTCTTC. Translating gives CASSRTSGHNEQFF.

The rearrangement uses TRBV7-2 and TRBJ1-1, with D hard to call. Germline V lookup: CDR1 SGHTA, CDR2 FQGNSA. Deletions cut 3 bases from V and 11 bases from J, with 28 bases between. This CDR3 is built from 17 residues. The CDR3 spells CASSLSPPKGSSLRAFF. CDR3 DNA sequence: TGTGCCAGCAGCTTGAGTCCTCCGAAGGGATCATCCTTAAGGGCTTTCTTT.

This clonotype was recorded at least ten times. V and J are TRBV6-2 or TRBV6-3 and TRBJ1-5; D perhaps matches TRBD1 (6 bases). V lost 6 bases and J lost 4, with 22 bases in between. CDR1 MNHEY and CDR2 SVGEGT come from the germline V gene. This CDR3 contains 17 residues. The CDR3 region is CASRKIPTGTINQPQHF. As DNA, the CDR3 is TGTGCCAGCAGGAAGATTCCGACAGGCACGATTAATCAGCCCCAGCATTTT.

This clonotype has a count of ten or more. This sequence joins TRBV4-1 and TRBJ2-5, with 7 bases lining up with TRBD1. The CDR3 has 17 residues. The trim removed 2 bases at V and 2 bases at J, leaving 11 bases unmatched. Germline CDR1 reads MGHRA; CDR2 reads YSYEKL. In DNA form, the CDR3 reads TGCGCCAGCAGCCAACCTAGACAGGGTAGGCGACAAGAGACCCAGTACTTC. This sequence encodes CASSQPRQGRRQETQYF.

The gene calls are TRBV7-6 and TRBJ1-5; D unclear. From germline, CDR1 is SGHVS and CDR2 FNYEAQ. V dropped 5 bases and J dropped 3 bases, with 11 bases sitting between them. This CDR3 contains 14 residues. CDR3 sequence: CASSPGSFNQPQHF. In DNA, the CDR3 is TGTGCCAGCAGCCCCGGGAGTTTCAATCAGCCCCAGCATTTT.